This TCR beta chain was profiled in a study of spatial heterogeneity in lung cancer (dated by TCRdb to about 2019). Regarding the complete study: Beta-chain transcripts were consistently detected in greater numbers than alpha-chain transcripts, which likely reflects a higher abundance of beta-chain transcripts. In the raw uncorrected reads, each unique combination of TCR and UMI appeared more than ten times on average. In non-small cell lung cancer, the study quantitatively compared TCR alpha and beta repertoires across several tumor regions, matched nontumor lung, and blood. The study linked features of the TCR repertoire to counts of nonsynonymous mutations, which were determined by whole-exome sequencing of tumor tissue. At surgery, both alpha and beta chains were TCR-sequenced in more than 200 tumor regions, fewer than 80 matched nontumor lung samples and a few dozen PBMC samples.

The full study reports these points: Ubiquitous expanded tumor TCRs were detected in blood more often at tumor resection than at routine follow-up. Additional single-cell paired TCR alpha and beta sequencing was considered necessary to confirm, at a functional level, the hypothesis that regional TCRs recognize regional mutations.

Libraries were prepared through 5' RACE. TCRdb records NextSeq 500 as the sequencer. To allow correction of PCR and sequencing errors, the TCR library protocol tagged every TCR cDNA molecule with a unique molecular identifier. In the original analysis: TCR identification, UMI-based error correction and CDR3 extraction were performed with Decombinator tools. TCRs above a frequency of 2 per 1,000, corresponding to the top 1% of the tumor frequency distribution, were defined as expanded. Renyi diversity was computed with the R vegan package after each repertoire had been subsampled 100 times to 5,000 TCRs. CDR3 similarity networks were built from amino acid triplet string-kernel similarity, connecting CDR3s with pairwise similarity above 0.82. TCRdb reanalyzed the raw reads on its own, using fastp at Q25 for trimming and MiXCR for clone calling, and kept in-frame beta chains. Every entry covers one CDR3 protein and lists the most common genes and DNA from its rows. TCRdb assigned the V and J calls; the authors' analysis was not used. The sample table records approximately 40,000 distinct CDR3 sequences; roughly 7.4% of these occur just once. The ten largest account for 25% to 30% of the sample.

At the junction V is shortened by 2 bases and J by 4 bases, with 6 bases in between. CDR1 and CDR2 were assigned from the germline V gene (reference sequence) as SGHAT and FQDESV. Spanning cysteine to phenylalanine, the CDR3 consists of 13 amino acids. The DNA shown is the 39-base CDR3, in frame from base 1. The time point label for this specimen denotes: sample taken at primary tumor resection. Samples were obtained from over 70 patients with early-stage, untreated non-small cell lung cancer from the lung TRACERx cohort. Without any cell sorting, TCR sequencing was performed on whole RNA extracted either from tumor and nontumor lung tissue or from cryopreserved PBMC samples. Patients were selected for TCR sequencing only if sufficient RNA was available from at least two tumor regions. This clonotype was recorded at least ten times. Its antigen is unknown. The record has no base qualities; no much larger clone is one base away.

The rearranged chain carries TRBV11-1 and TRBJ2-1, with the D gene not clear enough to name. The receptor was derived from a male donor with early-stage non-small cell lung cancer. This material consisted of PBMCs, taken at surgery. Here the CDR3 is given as CASSLSLYNEQFF. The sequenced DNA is TGTGCCAGCAGCTTATCACTATACAATGAGCAGTTCTTC.